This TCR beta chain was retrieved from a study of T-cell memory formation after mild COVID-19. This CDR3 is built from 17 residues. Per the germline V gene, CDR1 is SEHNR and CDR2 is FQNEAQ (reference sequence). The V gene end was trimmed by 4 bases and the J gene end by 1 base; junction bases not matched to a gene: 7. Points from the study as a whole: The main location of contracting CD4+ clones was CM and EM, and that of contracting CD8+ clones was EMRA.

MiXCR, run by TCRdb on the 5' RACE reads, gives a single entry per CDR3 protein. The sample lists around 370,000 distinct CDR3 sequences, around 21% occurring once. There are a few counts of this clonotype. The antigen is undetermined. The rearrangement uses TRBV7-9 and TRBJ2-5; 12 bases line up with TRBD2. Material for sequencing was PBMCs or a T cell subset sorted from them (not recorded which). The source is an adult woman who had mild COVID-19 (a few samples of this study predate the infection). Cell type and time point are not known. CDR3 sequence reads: CASSYRLAGVLQETQYF. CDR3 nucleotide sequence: TGTGCCAGCAGCTACCGACTAGCGGGAGTACTCCAAGAGACCCAGTACTTC.